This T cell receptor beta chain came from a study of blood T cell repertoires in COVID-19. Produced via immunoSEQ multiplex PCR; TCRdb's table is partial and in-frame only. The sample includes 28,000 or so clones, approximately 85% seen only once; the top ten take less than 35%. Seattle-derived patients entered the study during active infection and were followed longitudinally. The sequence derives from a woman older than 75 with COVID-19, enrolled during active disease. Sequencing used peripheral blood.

CDR3 amino acids: CASSQGLAGFYTQYF. The CDR3 DNA reads TGTGCCAGCAGCCAAGGACTAGCGGGGTTTTATACGCAGTATTTT. The chain uses TRBV3-1 (or the pseudogene TRBV3-2) and TRBJ2-3, with 11 bases fitting TRBD2. CDR3 length: 15 residues. In germline, CDR1 is LGHDT, CDR2 YNNKEL (reference sequence). The J segment lost 7 bases and the V segment lost 1 base, leaving 4 bases of the junction unmatched.